The 9 T cell receptor beta chains presented below share a single source sample, sequenced in a study of T cell responses to AZD1222 COVID-19 vaccine. Assay: immunoSEQ multiplex PCR; the TCRdb copy retains only in-frame clones and omits some. Among 70,000 to 95,000 clones, under 90% were seen once, and the ten largest hold 2.8%. The material sequenced was peripheral blood, taken on day 0 of MenACWY control vaccination. Receptors originate from an adult in good health.

The J gene is TRBJ1-5, the V gene TRBV9; 12 bases are shared with TRBD1. This CDR3 comprises 17 residues. Trimming removed 4 bases from V and 7 bases from J; junction bases left unmatched: 12. CDR1 SGDLS and CDR2 YYNGEE come from the germline V gene. This chain's CDR3 is CASSPTPGTGGRQPQHF. CDR3 coding DNA: TGTGCCAGCAGCCCGACCCCCGGGACAGGGGGCCGGCAGCCCCAGCATTTT.

This chain joins TRBV10-3 and TRBJ2-2; TRBD1 aligns across 7 bases. Germline loops: CDR1 ENHRY, CDR2 SYGVKD. J was trimmed by 0 bases and V by 9 bases; bases with no gene match: 4. The CDR3 consists of 14 residues. The CDR3: CAIWDSANTGELFF. CDR3 DNA: TGTGCCATTTGGGACAGCGCGAACACCGGGGAGCTGTTTTTT.

The chain combines TRBV7-2 with TRBJ2-1, with D unresolved. Germline V gene sequence: CDR1 SGHTA, CDR2 FQGNSA. Trimming pared 1 base from V and 15 bases from J, leaving 16 bases between. CDR3 length: 13 amino acids. Here the CDR3 reads CASSLDVLVRRFF. The DNA for the CDR3 is TGTGCCAGCAGCTTAGATGTTTTGGTTAGAAGGTTCTTC.

The chain has TRBV4-2 and TRBJ1-2; no clear D gene. V lost 3 bases to trimming and J lost 4 bases, with 12 bases between them. The CDR3 covers 14 residues. The germline CDR1 and CDR2 sequences are LGHNA and YNFKEQ. The CDR3 is CASSHEPDPYGYTF. The CDR3 DNA is TGTGCCAGCAGCCATGAGCCAGACCCCTATGGCTACACCTTC.

This chain connects TRBV9 to TRBJ2-1; perhaps TRBD2 as D (5 bases). V gave up 3 bases and J gave up 10 bases, with 11 bases separating them. This CDR3 has 12 residues. The germline V gene encodes CDR1 SGDLS and CDR2 YYNGEE. Here the CDR3 reads CASSGSGAEQFF. In DNA form, the CDR3 reads TGTGCCAGCAGCGGGAGCGGAGCCGAGCAGTTCTTC.

This chain links TRBV5-4 with TRBJ2-3, with unresolved D. V gave up 2 bases and J gave up 9 bases, with 19 bases separating them. This CDR3 comprises 15 residues. The germline V gene has CDR1 SGHNT and CDR2 YYREEE (reference sequence). The CDR3 is CASSLDRTDGLTQYF. CDR3 DNA: TGTGCCAGCAGCTTAGACCGAACAGATGGTCTAACGCAGTATTTT. Variable domain in full (rest from reference TRBV5-4 and TRBJ2-3): ETGVTQSPTHLIKTRGQQVTLRCSSQSGHNTVSWYQQALGQGPQFIFQYYREEENGRGNFPPRFSGLQFPNYSSELNVNALELDDSALYLCASSLDRTDGLTQYFGPGTRLTVL.

V usage is TRBV3-1 (or the pseudogene TRBV3-2) and J usage is TRBJ1-6; tentatively, D is TRBD1 (6 bases). Trimming took 4 bases from V and 10 from J, leaving 14 bases between them. Germline assignment: CDR1 LGHDT and CDR2 YNNKEL (reference sequence). The CDR3 sequence is 14 residues long. As DNA, the CDR3 is TGTGCCAGCAGCCCCGTCGGGGGCGGGTCACCCCTCCACTTT. It specifies CASSPVGGGSPLHF.

J is TRBJ1-5 and V is TRBV5-5, with 10 bases fitting TRBD1. There are 14 residues in the CDR3. V was clipped by 4 bases and J by 5 bases; unmatched bases: 3. Germline values: CDR1 SGHKS, CDR2 YYEKEE (reference sequence). CDR3 protein: CASSRTGGDQPQHF. The CDR3, as DNA: TGTGCCAGCAGCCGGACAGGGGGGGATCAGCCCCAGCATTTT.

This chain joins TRBV3-1 (or the pseudogene TRBV3-2) and TRBJ2-1, with D unresolved. Trimming shortened V by 4 bases and J by 5 bases, and 9 bases separated the two germline ends. In germline, CDR1 is LGHDT, CDR2 YNNKEL (reference sequence). There are 13 residues in the CDR3. The CDR3 here is CASSPGSNNEQFF. CDR3 nucleotide sequence: TGTGCCAGCAGCCCCGGGTCGAACAATGAGCAGTTCTTC.